The 22 T cell receptor beta chains below were found in one sample sequenced in a study of shared clonotypes between healthy human individuals. Repertoires were generated with immunoSEQ multiplex PCR, while TCRdb's copy carries only in-frame clones and drops some. The sample lists roughly 1,100,000 clones, 70% to 80% occurring once. Sequencing input: memory CD4+ T cells sorted from blood. Stated subset: CD45RA-negative fraction. Receptors originate from a man aged 18-30 years in good health.

The chain employs TRBV7-9 and TRBJ2-3, with D unclear. Trimming pared 3 bases from V and 4 bases from J, leaving 11 bases between. Germline V gene data show CDR1 as SEHNR and CDR2 as FQNEAQ (reference sequence). The CDR3 is made up of 14 amino acids. DNA of the CDR3: TGTGCCAGCAGCTTGGGTAAGGGTCCAGATACGCAGTATTTT. Amino acid sequence: CASSLGKGPDTQYF.

Remarks on this clone: The identical CDR3 is also encoded by other nucleotide sequences in the sample. The gene calls are TRBV5-4 and TRBJ1-6; 8 nucleotides line up with TRBD1. Germline trimming cut 2 bases from V and 7 bases from J; bases unmatched to any gene: 5. There are 15 residues in the CDR3. Germline CDR1 is SGHNT and CDR2 is YYREEE (reference sequence). The CDR3 is CASSLRTGNNSPLHF. In nucleotides, the CDR3 is TGTGCCAGCAGCTTACGGACAGGGAACAATTCACCCCTCCACTTT.

The chain uses TRBV11-2 and TRBJ2-3; 11 bases match TRBD2. The germline CDR1 and CDR2 sequences are SGHAT and FQNNGV. The trim removed 4 bases at V and 0 bases at J, leaving 6 bases unmatched. This CDR3 region has 17 residues. CDR3 amino acids: CASSWGLAEFSTDTQYF. The CDR3 DNA reads as TGTGCCAGCAGCTGGGGACTAGCGGAGTTTAGCACAGATACGCAGTATTTT. The whole variable domain, remainder taken from reference TRBV11-2 and TRBJ2-3, is EAGVAQSPRYKIIEKRQSVAFWCNPISGHATLYWYQQILGQGPKLLIQFQNNGVVDDSQLPKDRFSAERLKGVDSTLKIQPAKLEDSAVYLCASSWGLAEFSTDTQYFGPGTRLTVL.

V usage is TRBV4-3 and J usage is TRBJ2-2; the D call may be TRBD1 or TRBD2 (5 bases each). CDR1 is LGHNA and CDR2 is YSLEER in the germline V gene. The CDR3 has 19 amino acids. V was clipped by 4 bases and J by 5 bases, with 26 bases between them. The CDR3: CASSPSFFGTESPTGELFF. The CDR3 DNA is TGCGCCAGCAGCCCAAGTTTTTTCGGGACCGAAAGCCCAACCGGGGAGCTGTTTTTT.

The rearrangement joins TRBV30 to TRBJ1-4, with unresolved D. Deletions cut 0 bases from V and 0 bases from J, with 20 bases between. The length of the CDR3 is 19 residues. Germline V gene data show CDR1 as GTSNPN and CDR2 as SVGIG (reference sequence). CDR3 bases: TGTGCCTGGAGTGTAGATTTCCGGGCCATCGGACCAACTAATGAAAAACTGTTTTTT. Translating it yields CAWSVDFRAIGPTNEKLFF.

The rearrangement links TRBV5-1 to TRBJ2-2; no firm D call. This CDR3 is built from 15 residues. Germline assignment: CDR1 SGHRS and CDR2 YFSETQ. V lost 2 bases, J lost 3 bases, and 11 bases lay in between. The CDR3 loop reads CASSFAESHTGELFF. The CDR3, as DNA: TGCGCCAGCAGCTTCGCCGAATCCCACACCGGGGAGCTGTTTTTT.

This chain uses TRBV27 with TRBJ2-7, with 9 bases matching TRBD1. Unmatched junction bases numbered 9, after V lost 4 bases and J lost 2 bases. Germline lookup yields CDR1 MNHEY and CDR2 SMNVEV (reference sequence). The CDR3 spans 16 residues. The CDR3 reads CASSSRPGQGPYEQYF. The CDR3 DNA reads TGTGCCAGCAGTTCTCGCCCGGGACAGGGACCCTACGAGCAGTACTTC.

Concerning this clone: This could be a read error, since a much larger clone is one nucleotide away. The chain combines TRBV27 with TRBJ2-5; D remains ambiguous. Trimming cost V 6 bases and J 2 bases, with 4 bases left between them. CDR3 length equals 11 residues. CDR1 and CDR2 from the germline V gene are MNHEY and SMNVEV (reference sequence). The CDR3 reads CASSLQETQYF. The CDR3 DNA sequence: TGTGCCAGCAGCCTACAAGAGACCCAGTACTTC.

About this clone itself: The same CDR3 can be traced to other DNA sequences in this sample. The rearrangement joins TRBV5-4 to TRBJ2-7; 8 bases match TRBD2. The germline CDR1 and CDR2 sequences are SGHNT and YYREEE (reference sequence). The trim removed 4 bases at V and 3 bases at J, leaving 3 bases unmatched. The CDR3 consists of 13 residues. This CDR3 is CASSPGGVYEQYF. CDR3 DNA: TGTGCCAGCAGCCCCGGGGGGGTCTACGAGCAGTACTTC.

The chain joins TRBV7-9 to TRBJ1-5; D is perhaps TRBD1 (5 bases). This CDR3 is 15 amino acids long. V was trimmed by 5 bases and J by 0 bases, leaving 11 bases between them. CDR1 and CDR2 from the germline V gene are SEHNR and FQNEAQ (reference sequence). The CDR3 bases are TGTGCCAGCAGCCCCGGGGACTATAGCAATCAGCCCCAGCATTTT. Translated: CASSPGDYSNQPQHF. Full variable domain (remainder filled in from reference TRBV7-9 and TRBJ1-5): DTGVSQNPRHKITKRGQNVTFRCDPISEHNRLYWYRQTLGQGPEFLTYFQNEAQLEKSRLLSDRFSAERPKGSFSTLEIQRTEQGDSAMYLCASSPGDYSNQPQHFGDGTRLSIL.

V gene TRBV5-6 combines with J gene TRBJ2-5, with D unclear. The J call may be mistaken, given a closer DNA end match to TRBJ2-7. In germline, CDR1 is SGHDT, CDR2 YYEEEE. The CDR3 has 12 residues. CDR3 loop: CASSLWSTEQYF. For the CDR3, the DNA is TGTGCCAGCAGCTTGTGGAGCACCGAGCAGTACTTC.

The chain carries TRBV27 and TRBJ2-3; D ambiguous. V was shortened by 0 bases and J by 4 bases, with 8 bases between the two germline ends. The CDR3 has 14 residues. Germline V CDR1 and CDR2: MNHEY, SMNVEV (reference sequence). CDR3 loop: CASSLSSRADTQYF. The CDR3 DNA reads TGTGCCAGCAGTTTATCTAGCCGGGCAGATACGCAGTATTTT.

The chain combines TRBV5-1 with TRBJ1-5; no firm D call. V lost 0 bases and J 0 bases, leaving 25 bases between the germline ends. The CDR3 consists of 21 residues. Germline V gene sequence: CDR1 SGHRS, CDR2 YFSETQ. The DNA for the CDR3 is TGCGCCAGCAGCTTGGTGACAAATAAACAAATCGGGTGCTATAGCAATCAGCCCCAGCATTTT. This sequence encodes CASSLVTNKQIGCYSNQPQHF.

The rearrangement joins TRBV7-2 to TRBJ2-2, with 9 bases lining up with TRBD2. The germline CDR1 and CDR2 sequences are SGHTA and FQGNSA. The CDR3 is 16 amino acids. Trimming cost V 7 bases and J 9 bases; bases outside gene matches: 15. CDR3 DNA sequence: TGTGCCAGCATGCTAGCGGGGACGGGGGGATATAGGGAGCTGTTTTTT. Its translation is CASMLAGTGGYRELFF.

J is TRBJ2-2 and V is TRBV9, with 10 nucleotides matching TRBD2. Germline V lookup: CDR1 SGDLS, CDR2 YYNGEE. With 3 bases clipped from V and 3 bases from J, the junction kept 2 bases outside the gene matches. The CDR3 extends over 15 amino acids. The CDR3 DNA reads TGTGCCAGCAGCGCTAGCGGGAGCCACACCGGGGAGCTGTTTTTT. Translated, it gives CASSASGSHTGELFF.

CDR3 in amino acids: CASSLGFRELFF. Here the CDR3 DNA reads TGTGCCAGCAGCTTAGGTTTCCGGGAGCTGTTTTTT. The chain recombines TRBV7-2 with TRBJ2-2, with no clear D. The V and J ends lost 1 base and 9 bases respectively, with 6 bases between them. In germline, CDR1 is SGHTA, CDR2 FQGNSA. The CDR3 is made up of 12 amino acids.

The chain uses TRBV30 and TRBJ2-2; D remains unclear. Germline CDR1 GTSNPN, CDR2 SVGIG (reference sequence). V lost 3 bases, J lost 6 bases, and 8 bases lay in between. There are 12 residues in the CDR3. The CDR3 region has the DNA TGTGCCTGGAGGGTAGTTTCCGGGGAGCTGTTTTTT. Translating gives CAWRVVSGELFF.

This chain connects TRBV7-8 to TRBJ1-2; D is possibly TRBD1 (5 bases). V was clipped by 5 bases and J by 6 bases, with 22 bases between them. From germline, CDR1 is SGHVS and CDR2 FQNEAQ. This CDR3 has 16 residues. The CDR3: CASSPAGAGRMDGYTF. The CDR3 DNA is TGTGCCAGCAGCCCTGCCGGGGCAGGGCGGATGGATGGCTACACCTTC.

The V and J genes are TRBV6-5 and TRBJ1-2; 7 bases align to TRBD1. This CDR3 is built from 14 residues. Looked up from germline, CDR1 is MNHEY and CDR2 is SVGAGI. The junction had 6 bases not matched to a gene; V was cut back by 0 bases and J by 8 bases. CDR3 in DNA: TGTGCCAGCAGTTACTCGATGGCAGGGGGGGGCTACACCTTC. Translation gives CASSYSMAGGGYTF.

The V call is TRBV18, the J call TRBJ1-6, with 12 bases lining up with TRBD1. Germline loops: CDR1 KGHSH, CDR2 LQKENI. CDR3 length equals 15 residues. The V segment lost 0 bases and the J segment 12 bases; nucleotides outside the gene matches: 3. Written as DNA, the CDR3 is TGTGCCAGCTCACCACCGGGACAGGGGGCAGGACCCCTCCACTTT. This sequence encodes CASSPPGQGAGPLHF.

The chain links TRBV28 to TRBJ1-6; D gene unclear. V gave up 8 bases and J gave up 10 bases, with 9 bases separating them. CDR1 and CDR2 (germline): MDHEN, SYDVKM. The CDR3 is 11 residues long. CDR3 sequence reads: CASGTRSPLHF. CDR3 in DNA: TGTGCCAGCGGTACACGATCACCCCTCCACTTT.

Here the CDR3 reads CASSSQGPDEQYF. As DNA, the CDR3 is TGTGCCAGCAGCTCCCAGGGGCCCGACGAGCAGTACTTC. V and J are TRBV21-1 and TRBJ2-7; the D call in the table, TRBD1, was not verified against the DNA. TRBV21-1 represents a pseudogene. The CDR3 is 13 residues long.